This T cell receptor beta chain was obtained from a study of blood T cell repertoires in COVID-19. Study information: The study drew acute and convalescent COVID-19 samples from the United States, Italy and Spain.

Authors' analysis steps: Nucleated cell counts were estimated from reference gene primer amplification. Data came from immunoSEQ multiplex PCR; TCRdb stores just in-frame clones and leaves some out. D and trimming come from the DNA, and the V and J calls and clone size come from that table. This sample has 100,000 to 150,000 clones, with approximately 83% found just once. Germline loops: CDR1 SGHRS, CDR2 YFSETQ. Deletions cut 5 bases from V and 3 bases from J, with 11 bases between. This CDR3 has 14 amino acids. This clonotype was obtained from a man aged 35 to 55 with active or convalescent COVID-19. Sequenced material: peripheral blood. This sequence joins TRBV5-1 and TRBJ1-4; D not resolved. The CDR3 nucleotides read TGCGCCAGCAGGCTGATAGAGTCTAATGAAAAACTGTTTTTT. Protein product: CASRLIESNEKLFF. The full variable domain, its missing parts supplied by reference TRBV5-1 and TRBJ1-4, is KAGVTQTPRYLIKTRGQQVTLSCSPISGHRSVSWYQQTPGQGLQFLFEYFSETQRNKGNFPGRFSGRQFSNSRSEMNVSTLELGDSALYLCASRLIESNEKLFFGSGTQLSVL.